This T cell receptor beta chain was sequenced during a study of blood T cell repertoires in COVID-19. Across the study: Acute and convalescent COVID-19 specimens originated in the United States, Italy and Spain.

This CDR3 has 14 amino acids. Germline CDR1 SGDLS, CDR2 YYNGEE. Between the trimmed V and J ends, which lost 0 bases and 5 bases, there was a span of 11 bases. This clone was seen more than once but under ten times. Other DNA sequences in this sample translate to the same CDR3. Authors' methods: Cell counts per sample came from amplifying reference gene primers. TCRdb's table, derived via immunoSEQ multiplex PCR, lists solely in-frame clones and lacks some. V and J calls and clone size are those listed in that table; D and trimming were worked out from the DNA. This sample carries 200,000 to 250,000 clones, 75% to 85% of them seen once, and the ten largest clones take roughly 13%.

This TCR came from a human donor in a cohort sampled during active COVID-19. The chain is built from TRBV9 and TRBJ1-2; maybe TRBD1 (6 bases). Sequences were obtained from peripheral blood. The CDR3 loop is CASSVGGGSYGYTF. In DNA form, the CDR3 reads TGTGCCAGCAGCGTAGGAGGGGGTAGTTATGGCTACACCTTC.